This TCR beta chain was recovered during a study of PD-L1 blockade in urothelial cancer. In the study overall: Researchers looked at the blood 3 weeks (second dose) and 6 weeks after treatment began.

Synthetic templates analogous to TCR were spiked into all PCRs individually. Profiling relied on immunoSEQ multiplex PCR, and the TCRdb table lists in-frame clones only, not all of them. The repertoire holds about 52,000 clones, with 84% as singletons. Time point defined: pretreatment peripheral blood. Pretreatment and on-treatment samples were taken, numbering 1 to 8 per patient. This CDR3 comprises 15 residues. Germline V CDR1 and CDR2: MNHEY, SVGAGI. V gave up 5 bases and J gave up 0 bases, with 8 bases separating them. The input for sequencing was PBMCs, taken around atezolizumab (anti-PD-L1) treatment. The chain joins TRBV6-5 to TRBJ2-6; D not resolved. The clonotype originates from a man aged 45-60 years with urothelial cancer. This CDR3 is CASSGPNSGANVLTF. Written as DNA, the CDR3 is TGTGCCAGCAGTGGGCCAAACTCTGGGGCCAACGTCCTGACTTTC.